The 29 T cell receptor beta chains given below trace back to one sample, sequenced in a study of T cells in Graves' hyperthyroidism and ophthalmopathy. The CDR3 regions of TCR beta were amplified from RNA transcripts. First-round RT-PCR with HTBI primers amplified the TCR CDR3 region. TCRdb itself ran the multiplex PCR reads through MiXCR, one entry per CDR3 protein. The sample shows around 600,000 distinct CDR3 sequences, 13% to 15% of them seen only once. The sequenced sample was blood. These receptors all come from a woman aged 18-29 years with Graves' ophthalmopathy.

The rearrangement uses TRBV30 and TRBJ2-3; 10 bases match TRBD2. Germline V gene lookup returns CDR1 GTSNPN and CDR2 SVGIG (reference sequence). The V gene end was trimmed by 7 bases and the J gene end by 6 bases; junction bases not matched to a gene: 13. The CDR3 consists of 15 residues. The CDR3 nucleotides are TGTGCCTTAAAATCTAGCGGGGGCATCCTTGATACGCAGTATTTT. It codes for CALKSSGGILDTQYF.

Turning to this clonotype: A read error is possible here, since a much larger clone lies one base away. The chain couples TRBV2 to TRBJ1-2; 7 bases match TRBD1. Losses at the gene ends were 7 bases for V and 4 bases for J; bases not matched to a gene: 12. Germline values: CDR1 SNHLY, CDR2 FYNNEI. This CDR3 comprises 15 residues. The CDR3 sequence is CASKEQPGTVYGYTF. For the CDR3, the DNA is TGTGCCAGCAAAGAACAACCAGGGACAGTCTATGGCTACACCTTC.

The chain is built from TRBV5-8 and TRBJ1-1; D might be TRBD1 (6 bases). Germline lookup yields CDR1 SGHTS and CDR2 YDEGEE. The CDR3 is 16 amino acids. Trimming took 4 bases from V and 4 from J, leaving 20 bases between them. The CDR3 region has the DNA TGTGCCAGCAGCCGGGAGGGGGGCCGGAGGACCACTGAAGCTTTCTTT. Amino acids: CASSREGGRRTTEAFF. Variable domain in full (rest from reference TRBV5-8 and TRBJ1-1): EAGVTQSPTHLIKTRGQQATLRCSPISGHTSVYWYQQALGLGLQFLLWYDEGEERNRGNFPPRFSGRQFPNYSSELNVNALELEDSALYLCASSREGGRRTTEAFFGQGTRLTVV.

The chain has TRBV20-1 and TRBJ2-1; 7 nucleotides match TRBD2. Germline V gene lookup returns CDR1 DFQATT and CDR2 SNEGSKA (reference sequence). The CDR3 consists of 15 residues. V lost 1 base to trimming and J lost 5 bases; unmatched junction nucleotides: 8. The CDR3 loop reads CSARVGLAAHNEQFF. The CDR3 region has the DNA TGCAGTGCTAGAGTAGGGCTAGCGGCCCACAATGAGCAGTTCTTC.

This chain uses TRBV5-1 with TRBJ2-3; D perhaps matches TRBD2 (5 bases). From germline, CDR1 is SGHRS and CDR2 YFSETQ. The CDR3 extends over 14 amino acids. V was cut by 4 bases and J by 2 bases, with 11 bases left in between. Here the CDR3 DNA reads TGCGCCAGCAGCCCCCGGACTTACACAGATACGCAGTATTTT. Its protein is CASSPRTYTDTQYF.

The table lists this clonotype with many counts. V usage is TRBV2 and J usage is TRBJ1-1; D possibly corresponds to TRBD1 (5 bases). Per the germline V gene, CDR1 is SNHLY and CDR2 is FYNNEI. V lost 10 bases and J lost 1, with 13 bases in between. The CDR3 consists of 13 residues. CDR3 nucleotide sequence: TGTGCCACCCAGGGCGACAGGAACACTGAAGCTTTCTTT. Amino acid sequence: CATQGDRNTEAFF.

The rearrangement links TRBV6-2 or TRBV6-3 to TRBJ2-1; 9 bases agree with TRBD2. This CDR3 is 16 amino acids long. Germline V gene lookup returns CDR1 MNHEY and CDR2 SVGEGT. V shed 2 bases, J shed 8 bases, and the junction held 10 bases outside the gene matches. The CDR3, as DNA: TGTGCCAGCAGTTACCACGGCGGGAGGGCCGTGGATGAGCAGTTCTTC. It is translated as CASSYHGGRAVDEQFF.

The V call is TRBV9, the J call TRBJ1-1; D not resolved. The CDR3 length is 13 residues. V was cut by 0 bases and J by 5 bases, with 8 bases left in between. The germline gives CDR1 SGDLS, CDR2 YYNGEE. CDR3 region: CASSVGSFTEAFF. DNA for the CDR3: TGTGCCAGCAGCGTAGGATCCTTTACTGAAGCTTTCTTT.

The sample holds a few counts of this clonotype. This chain links TRBV19 with TRBJ1-2, with D unclear. V shed 4 bases and J shed 0 bases, with 6 bases lying between them. The CDR3 sequence is 13 residues long. Germline CDR1 and CDR2: LNHDA and SQIVND (reference sequence). CDR3 residues: CASSTQANYGYTF. DNA of the CDR3: TGTGCCAGTAGTACCCAAGCTAACTATGGCTACACCTTC.

J is TRBJ1-3 and V is TRBV28, with 8 positions matching TRBD1. The V gene's germline CDR1 is MDHEN and CDR2 SYDVKM. The junction had 6 bases not matched to a gene; V was cut back by 5 bases and J by 0 bases. CDR3 length equals 16 residues. CDR3 in amino acids: CASSHRTGFSGNTIYF. In DNA form, the CDR3 reads TGTGCCAGCAGTCACCGGACAGGGTTCTCTGGAAACACCATATATTTT.

V and J are TRBV12-3 or TRBV12-4 and TRBJ2-2; D unresolved. Between the trimmed V and J ends, which lost 2 bases and 6 bases, there was a span of 7 bases. CDR3 length equals 13 residues. CDR3 sequence (DNA): TGTGCCAGCAGTTTACAGATCCCCGGGGAGCTGTTTTTT. Translating it yields CASSLQIPGELFF.

This chain links TRBV19 with TRBJ2-3, with a possible D match to TRBD2 (6 bases). The CDR3 is 16 amino acids. Trimming left V 4 bases short and J 3 bases short, with 17 bases between. Germline values: CDR1 LNHDA, CDR2 SQIVND (reference sequence). This chain's CDR3 is CASSSREEAPTDTQYF. As DNA, the CDR3 is TGTGCCAGTAGTAGCAGGGAGGAGGCCCCTACAGATACGCAGTATTTT.

This clonotype has a count of ten or more. The chain has TRBV7-8 and TRBJ2-3, with D perhaps given as TRBD1 or TRBD2 (6 bases each). Per the germline V gene, CDR1 is SGHVS and CDR2 is FQNEAQ. The CDR3 is 15 residues long. V lost 7 bases and J 2 bases, leaving 16 bases between the germline ends. The CDR3 DNA reads TGTGCCAGCACGGGGACCGGGGGCTCCACAGATACGCAGTATTTT. Translated, it gives CASTGTGGSTDTQYF.

There are many counts of this clonotype. This chain uses TRBV28 with TRBJ2-7, with 7 bases identical to TRBD2. The CDR3 length is 15 residues. Germline CDR1 reads MDHEN; CDR2 reads SYDVKM. Losses at the gene ends were 6 bases for V and 0 bases for J; bases not matched to a gene: 8. CDR3 DNA: TGTGCCAGCAGCGCTGTTGGGGGGGGCTCCTACGAGCAGTACTTC. This sequence encodes CASSAVGGGSYEQYF. Filled out from reference TRBV28 and TRBJ2-7, the complete variable domain reads DVKVTQSSRYLVKRTGEKVFLECVQDMDHENMFWYRQDPGLGLRLIYFSYDVKMKEKGDIPEGYSVSREKKERFSLILESASTNQTSMYLCASSAVGGGSYEQYFGPGTRLTVT.

This clonotype was found many times. This sequence joins TRBV12-3 or TRBV12-4 and TRBJ2-2; tentative D call: TRBD2 (5 bases). The CDR3 has 14 residues. V was shortened by 3 bases and J by 5 bases, with 10 bases between the two germline ends. Written as DNA, the CDR3 is TGTGCCAGCAGTTTTGGCCCGGGGACCGGGGAGCTGTTTTTT. This sequence encodes CASSFGPGTGELFF.

As for this clonotype: One end of the junction is discordant with germline, which a read error may explain. The chain is built from TRBV4-3 and TRBJ2-1, with 9 bases that match TRBD1. CDR1 is LGHNA and CDR2 is YSLEER in the germline V gene. The CDR3 length is 15 residues. CDR3 sequence: CASSQGTGLHNEQSF. CDR3 nucleotides: TGCGCCAGCAGCCAGGGGACAGGGCTACACAATGAGCAGTCCTTC.

The table lists this clonotype with many counts. The V gene is TRBV20-1, the J gene TRBJ1-5; 10 bases are a match to TRBD1. Trimming took 3 bases from V and 6 from J; bases not matched to a gene: 8. This CDR3 region has 15 residues. Germline lookup yields CDR1 DFQATT and CDR2 SNEGSKA (reference sequence). The CDR3 reads CSASTGTGERQPQHF. As DNA, the CDR3 is TGCAGTGCTAGTACCGGGACAGGGGAACGTCAGCCCCAGCATTTT.

This clonotype was seen at least ten times. This chain links TRBV12-3 or TRBV12-4 with TRBJ1-4, with D possibly TRBD1 on 5 matching bases. The V and J ends lost 5 bases and 5 bases respectively, with 12 bases between them. There are 14 residues in the CDR3. The CDR3 here is CASSPDRINEKLFF. CDR3 coding DNA: TGTGCCAGCAGTCCCGACAGAATCAATGAAAAACTGTTTTTT.

This clonotype was detected many times. The V and J genes are TRBV20-1 and TRBJ1-1; 7 bases line up with TRBD1. CDR3 size: 15 residues. The V gene's germline CDR1 is DFQATT and CDR2 SNEGSKA (reference sequence). J lost 0 bases, V lost 1 base, and 5 bases had no gene match. The CDR3 bases are TGCAGTGCTAGAGGAGGGGGCCGGATGAACACTGAAGCTTTCTTT. Translated: CSARGGGRMNTEAFF.

This clonotype was counted only a few times. The chain recombines TRBV6-4 with TRBJ1-6; 9 nucleotides align to TRBD1. This CDR3 is 15 amino acids long. The J segment lost 8 bases and the V segment lost 2 bases, leaving 4 bases of the junction unmatched. The germline V gene encodes CDR1 MRHNA and CDR2 SNTAGT. CDR3 residues: CASSDPGQGDSPLHF. The CDR3 coding sequence is TGTGCCAGCAGTGACCCGGGACAGGGAGATTCACCCCTCCACTTT.

The chain employs TRBV6-1 and TRBJ1-4; D might be TRBD1 (5 bases). The germline gives CDR1 MNHNS, CDR2 SASEGT. The germline V and J ends were trimmed by 8 bases and 5 bases, with 15 bases remaining between them. The CDR3 consists of 14 residues. CDR3 DNA: TGTGCCAGCGGCTACCGGGACCTAAATGAAAAACTGTTTTTT. Its translation is CASGYRDLNEKLFF.

This clonotype was detected ten times or more. The rearrangement uses TRBV28 and TRBJ2-3; D possibly corresponds to TRBD2 (6 bases). The CDR3 spans 17 residues. Trimming pared 2 bases from V and 3 bases from J, leaving 18 bases between. Looked up from germline, CDR1 is MDHEN and CDR2 is SYDVKM. CDR3 in amino acids: CASSLGWTGEGTDTQYF. DNA for the CDR3: TGTGCCAGCAGTTTAGGGTGGACGGGAGAGGGAACAGATACGCAGTATTTT.

The sample holds a few counts of this clonotype. The rearrangement joins TRBV7-9 to TRBJ2-1; D unresolved. The V and J ends lost 1 base and 15 bases respectively, with 16 bases between them. Germline V gene sequence: CDR1 SEHNR, CDR2 FQNEAQ (reference sequence). CDR3 length: 13 amino acids. The CDR3 DNA sequence: TGTGCCAGCAGCTTAGTAGTTTTATCGATGTGGTTCTTC. Its protein is CASSLVVLSMWFF.

This clonotype was seen only a few times. The chain uses TRBV7-2 and TRBJ2-1, with TRBD2 matching 13 bases. Per germline, CDR1 SGHTA and CDR2 FQGNSA. Unmatched junction bases numbered 5, after V lost 3 bases and J lost 9 bases. The CDR3 covers 15 residues. In DNA form, the CDR3 reads TGTGCCAGCAGCTTCGGACTAGCGGGAGTTGGTGAGCAGTTCTTC. Translation: CASSFGLAGVGEQFF.

This clonotype was detected many times. The V call is TRBV7-9, the J call TRBJ1-4, with 9 nucleotides matching TRBD1. After removal of 1 base from V and 10 bases from J, the junction contained 10 bases not matched to a gene. Per germline, CDR1 SEHNR and CDR2 FQNEAQ (reference sequence). The CDR3 is 16 residues long. CDR3 amino acids: CASSLVVGQGSVKLFF. DNA of the CDR3: TGTGCCAGCAGCTTAGTAGTGGGACAGGGAAGTGTAAAACTGTTTTTT.

Many counts were recorded for this clonotype. V gene TRBV27 combines with J gene TRBJ2-3; 9 nucleotides match TRBD2. The V segment lost 3 bases and the J segment 0 bases; nucleotides outside the gene matches: 10. The CDR3 is made up of 18 amino acids. Germline CDR1 is MNHEY and CDR2 is SMNVEV (reference sequence). The CDR3 is CASSFQVETSGSTDTQYF. For the CDR3, the DNA is TGTGCCAGCAGTTTCCAGGTTGAGACTAGCGGAAGCACAGATACGCAGTATTTT.

This clonotype has at least ten counts. The chain recombines TRBV28 with TRBJ1-5, with 7 bases lining up with TRBD1. CDR3 length: 14 amino acids. CDR1 and CDR2 (germline): MDHEN, SYDVKM. J lost 2 bases, V lost 9 bases, and 7 bases had no gene match. The CDR3 sequence is CASNRDRRNQPQHF. CDR3 bases: TGTGCCAGTAACCGGGACAGACGCAATCAGCCCCAGCATTTT.

J is TRBJ2-1 and V is TRBV19, with D perhaps TRBD1 (6 bases). CDR3 length equals 14 residues. Looked up from germline, CDR1 is LNHDA and CDR2 is SQIVND (reference sequence). With 8 bases removed from V and 4 bases from J, the gap between germline ends came to 15 bases. The CDR3 loop is CASRTGSGYNEQFF. The CDR3 DNA sequence: TGTGCCAGTCGAACAGGGTCCGGATACAATGAGCAGTTCTTC.

In its sample, this clonotype was seen many times. The V gene is TRBV20-1, the J gene TRBJ2-5; 8 bases agree with TRBD1. The CDR3 length is 14 residues. CDR1 is DFQATT, CDR2 SNEGSKA, per germline (reference sequence). V shed 6 bases, J shed 1 base, and the junction held 7 bases outside the gene matches. This CDR3 reads CSATGTGSQETQYF. CDR3 sequence (DNA): TGCAGTGCGACCGGGACAGGCAGCCAAGAGACCCAGTACTTC.